The entry below gives a single T cell receptor beta chain sequence along with its context. Its specificity is not known. Other DNA sequences in the same sample also yield this CDR3. Using immunoSEQ multiplex PCR, the repertoire was profiled, and TCRdb retains in-frame clones only, with some absent. The sample lists 120,000 to 150,000 clones, around 89% occurring once. This sample's time point: baseline pretreatment blood. Specified treatment: 15 Gy SBRT to primary tumor, nephrectomy 4 weeks later. Serial blood draws occurred at baseline and 2 and 4 weeks post-SBRT. These data are taken from a study of radiation and T cells in renal cell carcinoma. Study outcomes and limitations: From baseline, blood top tumor clonotypes peaked at 2 weeks post-radiation.

From germline, CDR1 is MNHEY and CDR2 SMNVEV (reference sequence). The CDR3 runs 14 residues. V shed 4 bases, J shed 2 bases, and the junction held 4 bases outside the gene matches. This rearrangement joins TRBV27 to TRBJ1-1; 7 bases line up with TRBD1. The receptor was derived from a woman in her sixties or seventies with renal cell carcinoma. The sequencing here drew on blood, taken from a patient whose treatment included radiotherapy and nephrectomy. The CDR3 loop is CASSSRGRNTEAFF. The DNA of the CDR3 is TGTGCCAGCAGTTCCAGGGGGAGAAACACTGAAGCTTTCTTT.